These 8 T cell receptor beta chains share one sample of origin, sequenced in a study of blood T cells in healthy people across ages. Through a sample-barcoded 5' primer and a J-beta primer mix, a second PCR was run for about 6 to 11 cycles. TCRdb called the 5' RACE reads again in MiXCR, with one record for every CDR3 protein. Of around 800,000 distinct CDR3 sequences listed, around 43% are singletons. Material for sequencing was blood. The receptors were gathered from a man aged 60-69 years in good health.

This clonotype was observed a handful of times. The chain uses TRBV7-3 and TRBJ2-1, with TRBD2 identical over 8 bases. V was pared by 5 bases and J by 0 bases, with 9 bases of the junction left unmatched. The CDR3 has 17 residues. CDR1 is SGHTA and CDR2 is FQGTGA in the germline V gene. CDR3 in amino acids: CASSPKPGTSSYNEQFF. The CDR3 region has the DNA TGTGCCAGCAGCCCAAAACCCGGGACTAGCTCCTACAATGAGCAGTTCTTC.

This clonotype was counted between two and nine times. The CDR3 reads CAWREQGFQETQYF. The CDR3 DNA follows: TGTGCCTGGAGGGAACAGGGTTTCCAAGAGACCCAGTACTTC. The gene calls are TRBV30 and TRBJ2-5; D is possibly TRBD1 (6 bases). Trimming removed 3 bases at V and 1 base at J, with 12 bases between. CDR1 is GTSNPN, CDR2 SVGIG, per germline (reference sequence). The CDR3 length is 14 residues.

This clonotype appeared a single time. At one end the junction does not follow the germline gene, possibly because of a read error. The chain combines TRBV4-1 with TRBJ2-1; 8 bases are a match to TRBD2. CDR3 length equals 16 residues. The germline V gene has CDR1 MGHRA and CDR2 YSYEKL. CDR3 bases: TGCGCCAGCAGCCTCCCGAGCGGGGGAGGCTACAAGGAGCAGTTCTTC. As protein: CASSLPSGGGYKEQFF.

J is TRBJ1-2 and V is TRBV7-2; no clear D gene. The germline V and J ends were trimmed by 1 base and 4 bases, with 13 bases remaining between them. CDR1 is SGHTA and CDR2 is FQGNSA in the germline V gene. The length of the CDR3 is 15 residues. The CDR3 spells CASSLGTLRSYGYTF. In DNA, the CDR3 is TGTGCCAGCAGCTTAGGGACCCTCCGGAGCTATGGCTACACCTTC. The whole variable domain, filled in from reference TRBV7-2 and TRBJ1-2, reads GAGVSQSPSNKVTEKGKDVELRCDPISGHTALYWYRQSLGQGLEFLIYFQGNSAPDKSGLPSDRFSAERTGGSVSTLTIQRTQQEDSAVYLCASSLGTLRSYGYTFGSGTRLTVV.

V usage is TRBV20-1 and J usage is TRBJ2-1, with D perhaps matching TRBD1 (6 bases). CDR3 size: 15 residues. Trimming cost V 6 bases and J 4 bases, with 19 bases left between them. Germline CDR1 DFQATT, CDR2 SNEGSKA (reference sequence). The CDR3 region is CSAPDRTSSYNEQFF. The CDR3 DNA follows: TGCAGTGCACCCGACAGGACTTCTTCATACAATGAGCAGTTCTTC.

For the CDR3, the DNA is TGTGCCAGCAGTTTGCAGGCCTTCGGGACAAAGTTTAGACCCCTCCACTTT. It translates to CASSLQAFGTKFRPLHF. This rearrangement joins TRBV28 to TRBJ1-6, with D possibly being TRBD1 (6 bases). Germline assignment: CDR1 MDHEN and CDR2 SYDVKM. Trimming shortened V by 3 bases and J by 12 bases, and 24 bases separated the two germline ends. This CDR3 contains 17 residues.

In the case of this clonotype: A much larger clonotype is one base distant, so this may be a read error. The rearrangement links TRBV30 to TRBJ2-4; TRBD2 agrees at 9 bases. The J call could be wrong; TRBJ2-7 is a better fit for the DNA end. The CDR3 has 13 residues. Germline V gene sequence: CDR1 GTSNPN, CDR2 SVGIG (reference sequence). This chain's CDR3 is CAWILAGIYEQYF. The CDR3 coding sequence is TGTGCCTGGATCCTAGCGGGGATCTACGAGCAGTACTTC.

This chain connects TRBV4-1 to TRBJ2-7, with D maybe TRBD1 (6 bases). Between the trimmed V and J ends, which lost 4 bases and 3 bases, there was a span of 13 bases. There are 14 residues in the CDR3. Germline V gives CDR1 MGHRA, CDR2 YSYEKL. The CDR3 is CASSPTDRNYEQYF. DNA for the CDR3: TGCGCCAGCAGCCCAACGGACAGAAACTACGAGCAGTACTTC.